This is a list of T cell receptor beta chains from one sample in a study of blood T cell repertoires in COVID-19. Assay used: immunoSEQ multiplex PCR; TCRdb lists only in-frame clones, some missing. The profile covers 200,000 to 250,000 clones, with roughly 83% appearing a single time and around 7% taken by the ten largest. The sample was peripheral blood. These receptors all come from a woman between 45 and 65 years old with acute or convalescent COVID-19. Each CDR3 is given with its conserved first and last residue. The D gene is left open where the match is weak. Expanded clones get a size class; other rows say once, few or many, or leave the size out.

v_call	clone_size	j_call	d_call	cdr3_aa	cdr3_nt
TRBV28	.	TRBJ2-1	TRBD2	CASNPTSGRGEGEQFF	TGTGCCAGCAACCCGACTAGCGGGAGGGGGGAGGGTGAGCAGTTCTTC
TRBV6-5	.	TRBJ2-7	TRBD1	CASRQGAGEQYF	TGTGCCAGCAGACAGGGGGCTGGAGAGCAGTACTTC
TRBV4-1	few	TRBJ2-7	.	CASSQVSGSGYEQYF	TGCGCCAGCAGCCAAGTATCTGGGAGCGGGTACGAGCAGTACTTC
TRBV18	.	TRBJ1-5	.	CASSLGAQPQHF	TGTGCCAGCTCACTTGGGGCGCAGCCCCAGCATTTT
TRBV18	.	TRBJ2-7	.	CASSLGAPGREVEQYF	TGTGCCAGCTCCCTCGGAGCACCGGGAAGAGAGGTCGAGCAGTACTTC
TRBV10-3	.	TRBJ1-4	TRBD1	CAISQGGQKLFF	TGTGCCATCAGTCAAGGGGGCCAAAAACTGTTTTTT
TRBV3-1/TRBV3-2	once	TRBJ1-5	.	CASSQSGTYSNQPQHF	TGTGCCAGCAGCCAATCGGGGACATATAGCAATCAGCCCCAGCATTTT
TRBV19	.	TRBJ1-4	.	CASTGGFTNEKLFF	TGTGCCAGTACGGGGGGCTTTACTAATGAAAAACTGTTTTTT
TRBV5-1	.	TRBJ1-1	.	CASSLEGSYTEAFF	TGCGCCAGCAGCTTGGAGGGGTCGTACACTGAAGCTTTCTTT
TRBV19	.	TRBJ2-7	TRBD2	CASSARLAGGTYEQYF	TGTGCCAGTAGTGCCCGACTAGCGGGAGGCACCTACGAGCAGTACTTC
TRBV3-1/TRBV3-2	.	TRBJ2-2	TRBD2	CASSQVGREWATGELFF	TGTGCCAGCAGCCAAGTAGGGCGGGAGTGGGCCACCGGGGAGCTGTTTTTT
TRBV7-2	.	TRBJ2-2	TRBD2	CASREGTSGVTGELFF	TGTGCCAGCAGAGAGGGGACTAGTGGGGTTACGGGGGAGCTGTTTTTT
TRBV4-3	.	TRBJ2-7	TRBD2	CASSQESGGNYEQYF	TGCGCCAGCAGCCAAGAGAGCGGGGGCAACTACGAGCAGTACTTC
TRBV28	.	TRBJ2-4	TRBD2	CASSLLAGRGNIQYF	TGTGCCAGCAGTCTTTTAGCGGGAAGGGGGAACATTCAGTACTTC
TRBV28	.	TRBJ2-5	TRBD1	CASSLPGQAQETQYF	TGTGCCAGCAGTCTACCGGGACAGGCACAAGAGACCCAGTACTTC
TRBV4-1	.	TRBJ2-7	.	CASSQEVTGLRYEQYF	TGCGCCAGCAGCCAAGAAGTTACAGGGTTGCGGTACGAGCAGTACTTC
TRBV9	.	TRBJ1-2	TRBD1	CASSAEQGADGYTF	TGTGCCAGCAGCGCGGAGCAGGGGGCTGATGGCTACACCTTC
TRBV14	.	TRBJ2-5	TRBD2	CASSPPGLAGVKTQYF	TGTGCCAGCAGCCCCCCGGGACTAGCGGGAGTGAAGACCCAGTACTTC
TRBV10-3	.	TRBJ2-7	.	CAISESSSYEQYF	TGTGCCATCAGTGAGTCGTCTTCCTACGAGCAGTACTTC
TRBV29-1	.	TRBJ2-5	TRBD2	CSVGLAPGGETQYF	TGCAGCGTTGGACTAGCGCCTGGGGGAGAGACCCAGTACTTC
TRBV3-1/TRBV3-2	.	TRBJ2-3	TRBD2	CASSPRPSGSRTDTQYF	TGTGCCAGCAGCCCCCGACCTAGCGGGAGCCGCACAGATACGCAGTATTTT
TRBV14	.	TRBJ2-1	TRBD1	CASSLTGGSYNEQFF	TGTGCCAGCAGCCTGACAGGGGGGTCCTACAATGAGCAGTTCTTC